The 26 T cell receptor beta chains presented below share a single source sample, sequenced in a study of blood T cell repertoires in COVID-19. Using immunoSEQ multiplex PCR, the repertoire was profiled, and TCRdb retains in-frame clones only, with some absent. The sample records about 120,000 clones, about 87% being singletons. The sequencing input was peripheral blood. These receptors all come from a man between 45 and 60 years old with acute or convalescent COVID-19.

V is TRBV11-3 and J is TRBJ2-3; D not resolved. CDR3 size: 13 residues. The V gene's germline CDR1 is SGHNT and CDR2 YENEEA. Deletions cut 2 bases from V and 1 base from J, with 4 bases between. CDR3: CASSLSGTDTQYF. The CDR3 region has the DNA TGTGCCAGCAGCTTATCAGGCACAGATACGCAGTATTTT.

CDR3 sequence: CASSQDTGLSTDTQYF. As DNA, the CDR3 is TGTGCCAGCAGCCAAGATACGGGACTTAGCACAGATACGCAGTATTTT. V gene TRBV3-1 (or the pseudogene TRBV3-2) combines with J gene TRBJ2-3; D possibly corresponds to TRBD2 (6 bases). Germline V lookup: CDR1 LGHDT, CDR2 YNNKEL (reference sequence). CDR3 length: 16 residues. V lost 0 bases, J lost 0 bases, and 10 bases lay in between.

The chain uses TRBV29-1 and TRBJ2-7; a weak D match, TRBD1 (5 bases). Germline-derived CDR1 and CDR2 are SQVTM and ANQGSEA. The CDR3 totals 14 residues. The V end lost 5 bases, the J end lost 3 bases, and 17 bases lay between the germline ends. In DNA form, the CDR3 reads TGCAGCGTTACTTACTCCAGGGTCAGCTACGAGCAGTACTTC. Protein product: CSVTYSRVSYEQYF.

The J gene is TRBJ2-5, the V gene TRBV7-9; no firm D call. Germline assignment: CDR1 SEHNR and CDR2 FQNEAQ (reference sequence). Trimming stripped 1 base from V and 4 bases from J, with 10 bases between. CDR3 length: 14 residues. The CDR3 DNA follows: TGTGCCAGCAGCTTAGTAGGCAGGTTAGAGACCCAGTACTTC. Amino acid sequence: CASSLVGRLETQYF.

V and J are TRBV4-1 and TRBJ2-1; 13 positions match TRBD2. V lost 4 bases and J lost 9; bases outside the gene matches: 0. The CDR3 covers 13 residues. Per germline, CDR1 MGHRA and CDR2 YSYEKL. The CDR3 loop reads CASSRLAGGEQFF. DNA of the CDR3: TGCGCCAGCAGCCGACTAGCGGGAGGTGAGCAGTTCTTC.

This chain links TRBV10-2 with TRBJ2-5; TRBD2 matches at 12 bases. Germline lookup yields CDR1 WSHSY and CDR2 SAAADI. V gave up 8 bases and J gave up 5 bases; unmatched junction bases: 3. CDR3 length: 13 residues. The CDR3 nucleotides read TGCGCCAGCCTAGCGGGGGGGCGGGAGACCCAGTACTTC. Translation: CASLAGGRETQYF.

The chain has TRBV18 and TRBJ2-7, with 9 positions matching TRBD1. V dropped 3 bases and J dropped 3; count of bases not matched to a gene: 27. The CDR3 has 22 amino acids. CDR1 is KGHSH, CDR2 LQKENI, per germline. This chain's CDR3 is CASSPNRAAEDNRGRNFYEQYF. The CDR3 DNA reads TGTGCCAGCTCACCTAATAGGGCAGCTGAGGACAACAGGGGGCGGAACTTCTACGAGCAGTACTTC.

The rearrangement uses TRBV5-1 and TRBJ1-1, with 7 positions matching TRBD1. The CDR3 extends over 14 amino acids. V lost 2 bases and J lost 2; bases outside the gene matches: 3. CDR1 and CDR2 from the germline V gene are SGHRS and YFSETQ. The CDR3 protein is CASSLGGTNTEAFF. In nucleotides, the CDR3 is TGCGCCAGCAGCTTAGGGGGCACCAACACTGAAGCTTTCTTT.

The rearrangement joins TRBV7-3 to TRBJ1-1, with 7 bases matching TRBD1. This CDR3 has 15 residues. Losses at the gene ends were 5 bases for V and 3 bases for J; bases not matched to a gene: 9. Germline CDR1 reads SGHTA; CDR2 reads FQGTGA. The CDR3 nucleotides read TGTGCCAGCAGCCAAAAACAGGGGTTTTACACTGAAGCTTTCTTT. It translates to CASSQKQGFYTEAFF.

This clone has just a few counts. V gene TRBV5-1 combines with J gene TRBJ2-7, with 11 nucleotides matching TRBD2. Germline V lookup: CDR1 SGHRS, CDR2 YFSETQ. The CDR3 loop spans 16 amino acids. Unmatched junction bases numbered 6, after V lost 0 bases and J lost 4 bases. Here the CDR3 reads CASSLAVTSGRYEQYF. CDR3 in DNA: TGCGCCAGCAGCTTGGCCGTAACTAGCGGGAGATACGAGCAGTACTTC.

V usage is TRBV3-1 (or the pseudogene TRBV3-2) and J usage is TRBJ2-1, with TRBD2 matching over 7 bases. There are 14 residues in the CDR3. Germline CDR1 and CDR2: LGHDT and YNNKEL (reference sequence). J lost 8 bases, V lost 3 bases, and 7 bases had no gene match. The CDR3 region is CASSHAGEEDEQFF. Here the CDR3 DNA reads TGTGCCAGCAGCCACGCGGGGGAAGAGGATGAGCAGTTCTTC.

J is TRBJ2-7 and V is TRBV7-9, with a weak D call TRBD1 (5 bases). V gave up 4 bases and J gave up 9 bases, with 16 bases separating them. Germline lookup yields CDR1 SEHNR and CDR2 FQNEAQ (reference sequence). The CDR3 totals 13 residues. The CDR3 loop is CASSSLGRQTQYF. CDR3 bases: TGTGCCAGCAGCTCCTTAGGTCGACAGACGCAGTACTTC.

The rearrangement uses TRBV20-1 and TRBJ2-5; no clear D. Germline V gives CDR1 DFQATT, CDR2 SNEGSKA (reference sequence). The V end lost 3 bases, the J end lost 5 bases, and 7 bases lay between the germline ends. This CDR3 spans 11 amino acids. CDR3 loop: CSASRMETQYF. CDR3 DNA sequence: TGCAGTGCTAGCCGTATGGAGACCCAGTACTTC.

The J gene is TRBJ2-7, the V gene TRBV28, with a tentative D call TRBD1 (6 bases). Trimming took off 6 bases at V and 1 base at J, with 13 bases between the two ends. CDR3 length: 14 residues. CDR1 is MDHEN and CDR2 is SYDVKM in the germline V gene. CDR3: CASSLRDKSYEQYF. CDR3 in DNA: TGTGCCAGCAGCCTCCGGGACAAGTCCTACGAGCAGTACTTC.

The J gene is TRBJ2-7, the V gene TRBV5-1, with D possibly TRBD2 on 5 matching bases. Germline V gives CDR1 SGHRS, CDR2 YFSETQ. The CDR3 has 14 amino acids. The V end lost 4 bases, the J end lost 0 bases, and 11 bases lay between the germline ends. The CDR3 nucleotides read TGCGCCAGCAGCGAGACGGGGAGCTCCTACGAGCAGTACTTC. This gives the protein CASSETGSSYEQYF.

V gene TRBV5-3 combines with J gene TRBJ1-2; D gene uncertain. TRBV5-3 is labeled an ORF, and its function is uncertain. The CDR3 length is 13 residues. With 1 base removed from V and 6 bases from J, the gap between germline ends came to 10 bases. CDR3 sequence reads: CARSLTCGDGYTF. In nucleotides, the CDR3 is TGTGCCAGAAGCTTGACTTGCGGGGATGGCTACACCTTC.

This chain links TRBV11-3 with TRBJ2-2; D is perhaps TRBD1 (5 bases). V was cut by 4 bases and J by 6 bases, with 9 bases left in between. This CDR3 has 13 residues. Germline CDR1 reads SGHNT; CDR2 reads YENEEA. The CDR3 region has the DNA TGTGCCAGCAGCTATAGGGGCGCCGGGGAGCTGTTTTTT. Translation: CASSYRGAGELFF. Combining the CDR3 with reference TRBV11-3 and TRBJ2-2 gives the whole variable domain EAGVVQSPRYKIIEKKQPVAFWCNPISGHNTLYWYLQNLGQGPELLIRYENEEAVDDSQLPKDRFSAERLKGVDSTLKIQPAELGDSAVYLCASSYRGAGELFFGEGSRLTVL.

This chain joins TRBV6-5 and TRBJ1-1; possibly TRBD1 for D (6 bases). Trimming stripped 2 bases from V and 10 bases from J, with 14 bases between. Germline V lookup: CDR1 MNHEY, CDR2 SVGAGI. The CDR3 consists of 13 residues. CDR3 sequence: CASSYARGGRAFF. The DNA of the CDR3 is TGTGCCAGCAGTTACGCCAGGGGTGGCAGAGCTTTCTTT.

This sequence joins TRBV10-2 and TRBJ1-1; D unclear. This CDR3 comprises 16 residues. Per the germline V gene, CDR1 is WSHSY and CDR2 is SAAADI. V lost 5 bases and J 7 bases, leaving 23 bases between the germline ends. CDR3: CASSLYPQAPLSEAFF. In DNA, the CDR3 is TGCGCCAGCAGTCTGTATCCCCAAGCCCCGCTAAGTGAAGCTTTCTTT.

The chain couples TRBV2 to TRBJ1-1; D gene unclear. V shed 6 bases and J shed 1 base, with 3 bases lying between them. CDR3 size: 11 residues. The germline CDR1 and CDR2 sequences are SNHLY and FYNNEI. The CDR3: CASSQNTEAFF. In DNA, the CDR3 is TGTGCCAGCAGCCAGAACACTGAAGCTTTCTTT.

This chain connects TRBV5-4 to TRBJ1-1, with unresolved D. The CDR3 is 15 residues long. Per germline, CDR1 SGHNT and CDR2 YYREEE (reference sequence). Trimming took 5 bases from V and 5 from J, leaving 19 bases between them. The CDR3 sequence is CASRPQAAGKTEAFF. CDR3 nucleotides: TGTGCCAGCAGACCGCAGGCTGCGGGTAAGACTGAAGCTTTCTTT.

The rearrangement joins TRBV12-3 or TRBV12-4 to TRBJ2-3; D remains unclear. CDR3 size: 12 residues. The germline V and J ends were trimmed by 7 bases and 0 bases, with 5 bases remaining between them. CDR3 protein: CASTRSTDTQYF. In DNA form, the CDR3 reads TGTGCCAGCACCCGGAGCACAGATACGCAGTATTTT.

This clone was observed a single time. The DNA for the CDR3 is TGTGCCAGCACCAGACACTCCTACGAGCAGTACTTC. Translated, it gives CASTRHSYEQYF. V and J are TRBV6-5 and TRBJ2-7; D uncertain. Germline CDR1 reads MNHEY; CDR2 reads SVGAGI. This CDR3 comprises 12 residues. Trimming removed 7 bases at V and 0 bases at J, with 7 bases between.

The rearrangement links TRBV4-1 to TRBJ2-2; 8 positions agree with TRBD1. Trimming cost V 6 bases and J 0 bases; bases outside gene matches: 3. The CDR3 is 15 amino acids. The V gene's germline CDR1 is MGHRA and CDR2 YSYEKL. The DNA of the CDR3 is TGCGCCAGCAGTAAGGGACAGGCGAACACCGGGGAGCTGTTTTTT. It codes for CASSKGQANTGELFF.

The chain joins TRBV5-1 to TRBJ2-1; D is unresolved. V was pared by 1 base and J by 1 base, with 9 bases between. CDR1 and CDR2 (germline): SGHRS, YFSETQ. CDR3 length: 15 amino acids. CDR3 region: CASSLLVGSYNEQFF. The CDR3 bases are TGCGCCAGCAGCTTGCTAGTAGGATCCTACAATGAGCAGTTCTTC.

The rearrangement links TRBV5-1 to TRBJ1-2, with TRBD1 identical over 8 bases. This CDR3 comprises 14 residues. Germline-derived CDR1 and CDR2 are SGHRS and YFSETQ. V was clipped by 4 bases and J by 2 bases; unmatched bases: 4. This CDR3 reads CASSLQGVNYGYTF. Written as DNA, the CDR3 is TGCGCCAGCAGCCTACAGGGGGTGAACTATGGCTACACCTTC. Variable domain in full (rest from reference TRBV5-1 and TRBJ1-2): KAGVTQTPRYLIKTRGQQVTLSCSPISGHRSVSWYQQTPGQGLQFLFEYFSETQRNKGNFPGRFSGRQFSNSRSEMNVSTLELGDSALYLCASSLQGVNYGYTFGSGTRLTVV.